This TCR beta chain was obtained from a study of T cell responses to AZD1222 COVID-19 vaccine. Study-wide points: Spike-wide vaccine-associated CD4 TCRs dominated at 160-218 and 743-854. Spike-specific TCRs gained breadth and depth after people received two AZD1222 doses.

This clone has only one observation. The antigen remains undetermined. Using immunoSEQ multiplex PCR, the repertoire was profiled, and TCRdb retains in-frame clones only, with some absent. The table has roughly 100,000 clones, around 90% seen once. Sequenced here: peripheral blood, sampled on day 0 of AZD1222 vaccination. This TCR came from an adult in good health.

The CDR3 is CASSYAGGEETQYF. The CDR3 DNA sequence: TGTGCCAGCAGTTATGCAGGGGGCGAGGAGACCCAGTACTTC. V is TRBV6-5 and J is TRBJ2-5; 8 nucleotides match TRBD1. The CDR3 is 14 amino acids. Trimming took 3 bases from V and 5 from J; bases not matched to a gene: 5. Germline lookup yields CDR1 MNHEY and CDR2 SVGAGI.